These 24 T cell receptor beta chains originate from one sample sequenced in a study of blood T cell repertoires in COVID-19. Clones were sequenced by immunoSEQ multiplex PCR, and TCRdb holds only the in-frame ones, with some missing. Counted here are 100,000 to 120,000 clones, around 84% occurring once; the ten biggest clones make up over 15%. Sequencing was carried out using peripheral blood. These receptors all stem from a woman over 75 with acute or convalescent COVID-19.

V usage is TRBV19 and J usage is TRBJ1-4; D is undetermined. The V and J ends lost 5 bases and 0 bases respectively, with 7 bases between them. Germline CDR1 LNHDA, CDR2 SQIVND (reference sequence). The CDR3 has 14 amino acids. The CDR3 loop is CASSSRSTNEKLFF. The CDR3 DNA reads as TGTGCCAGTAGTTCACGGTCAACTAATGAAAAACTGTTTTTT. Complete variable domain (other parts from reference TRBV19 and TRBJ1-4): DGGITQSPKYLFRKEGQNVTLSCEQNLNHDAMYWYRQDPGQGLRLIYYSQIVNDFQKGDIAEGYSVSREKKESFPLTVTSAQKNPTAFYLCASSSRSTNEKLFFGSGTQLSVL.

This clone was detected a few times. The rearrangement joins TRBV6-5 to TRBJ2-1, with a weak D call TRBD2 (6 bases). Trimming pared 2 bases from V and 2 bases from J, leaving 13 bases between. The CDR3 spans 16 residues. Germline CDR1 is MNHEY and CDR2 is SVGAGI. This chain's CDR3 is CASSYARESAYNEQFF. DNA for the CDR3: TGTGCCAGCAGTTACGCACGGGAGTCAGCCTACAATGAGCAGTTCTTC.

The V gene is TRBV11-3, the J gene TRBJ1-2, with 11 bases that match TRBD1. The CDR3 runs to 14 residues. Per germline, CDR1 SGHNT and CDR2 YENEEA. Losses at the gene ends were 2 bases for V and 8 bases for J; bases not matched to a gene: 4. The CDR3 sequence is CASSLRDRGDGYTF. The CDR3 nucleotides read TGTGCCAGCAGCTTACGGGACAGGGGGGACGGCTACACCTTC.

This chain joins TRBV5-1 and TRBJ2-3, with 11 bases identical to TRBD2. The J segment lost 3 bases and the V segment lost 2 bases, leaving 8 bases of the junction unmatched. The CDR3 sequence is 17 residues long. Germline-derived CDR1 and CDR2 are SGHRS and YFSETQ. The CDR3 DNA reads TGCGCCAGCAGCTTCTTGGCAGGGACTAGCGGAACAGATACGCAGTATTTT. Its protein is CASSFLAGTSGTDTQYF.

V and J are TRBV5-1 and TRBJ2-3; 7 bases agree with TRBD2. Germline V lookup: CDR1 SGHRS, CDR2 YFSETQ. This CDR3 is built from 13 residues. The junction had 3 bases not matched to a gene; V was cut back by 3 bases and J by 5 bases. Written as DNA, the CDR3 is TGCGCCAGCAGCTCGTTAGCGGGAGATACGCAGTATTTT. Translation: CASSSLAGDTQYF. The full variable domain, completed using reference TRBV5-1 and TRBJ2-3, is KAGVTQTPRYLIKTRGQQVTLSCSPISGHRSVSWYQQTPGQGLQFLFEYFSETQRNKGNFPGRFSGRQFSNSRSEMNVSTLELGDSALYLCASSSLAGDTQYFGPGTRLTVL.

V is TRBV24-1 and J is TRBJ2-7; 12 bases map to TRBD2. After removal of 3 bases from V and 7 bases from J, the junction contained 6 bases not matched to a gene. The CDR3 runs to 15 residues. Germline CDR1 is KGHDR and CDR2 is SFDVKD. The CDR3 sequence is CATSDPTSGRKEQYF. The CDR3 DNA is TGTGCCACCAGTGATCCTACTAGCGGGAGGAAAGAGCAGTACTTC.

There are a few counts of this clone. The chain couples TRBV7-9 to TRBJ2-3; D possibly corresponds to TRBD1 (5 bases). CDR1 is SEHNR and CDR2 is FQNEAQ in the germline V gene (reference sequence). This CDR3 contains 13 residues. V was clipped by 6 bases and J by 4 bases, with 11 bases between them. The CDR3, as DNA: TGTGCCAGCAGTCCGAAGGGGCCAGATACGCAGTATTTT. Its protein is CASSPKGPDTQYF.

CDR3 in amino acids: CASSSTGVKGGYTF. DNA for the CDR3: TGTGCCAGCAGTTCTACAGGAGTTAAGGGGGGCTACACCTTC. V gene TRBV28 combines with J gene TRBJ1-2, with TRBD1 as a possible D gene (5 bases). Germline V lookup: CDR1 MDHEN, CDR2 SYDVKM. The CDR3 covers 14 residues. Trimming took off 4 bases at V and 8 bases at J, with 17 bases between the two ends.

Written as DNA, the CDR3 is TGCGCCAGCAGCCCCAGGGGGACTAGCGGGAGTCGAGAGACCCAGTACTTC. Translation: CASSPRGTSGSRETQYF. The genes are TRBV5-1 and TRBJ2-5, with 14 bases lining up with TRBD2. The CDR3 is 17 amino acids. Unmatched junction bases numbered 9, after V lost 4 bases and J lost 4 bases. Looked up from germline, CDR1 is SGHRS and CDR2 is YFSETQ. The entire variable domain, with the rest obtained from reference TRBV5-1 and TRBJ2-5, is as follows: KAGVTQTPRYLIKTRGQQVTLSCSPISGHRSVSWYQQTPGQGLQFLFEYFSETQRNKGNFPGRFSGRQFSNSRSEMNVSTLELGDSALYLCASSPRGTSGSRETQYFGPGTRLLVL.

The rearrangement links TRBV2 to TRBJ2-7; 7 bases are a match to TRBD2. Germline V gene data show CDR1 as SNHLY and CDR2 as FYNNEI. This CDR3 spans 14 amino acids. Trimming cost V 6 bases and J 2 bases; bases outside gene matches: 7. This CDR3 reads CASSPSGMTYEQYF. In DNA form, the CDR3 reads TGTGCCAGCAGCCCTAGCGGCATGACCTACGAGCAGTACTTC.

The J gene is TRBJ1-5, the V gene TRBV14; D uncertain. Germline CDR1 and CDR2: SGHDN and FVKESK. The CDR3 extends over 9 amino acids. V shed 8 bases and J shed 9 bases, with 5 bases lying between them. This chain's CDR3 is CASRVPQHF. CDR3 sequence (DNA): TGTGCCAGCCGGGTGCCCCAGCATTTT.

CDR3 DNA sequence: TGTGCCAGCAGTGTCGGGACAGGGTGGTATCCTGAGCAGTTCTTC. Translating it yields CASSVGTGWYPEQFF. The chain has TRBV27 and TRBJ2-1; TRBD1 matches 9 bases. The CDR3 is made up of 15 amino acids. Germline CDR1 reads MNHEY; CDR2 reads SMNVEV (reference sequence). The junction had 11 bases not matched to a gene; V was cut back by 5 bases and J by 9 bases.

The rearrangement links TRBV7-9 to TRBJ2-3, with D perhaps matching TRBD1 (6 bases). The germline V gene encodes CDR1 SEHNR and CDR2 FQNEAQ (reference sequence). V was cut by 4 bases and J by 6 bases, with 14 bases left in between. The CDR3 loop spans 14 amino acids. CDR3 coding DNA: TGTGCCAGCAGCTCGGCACAGGGCGCGGATACGCAGTATTTT. It yields the protein CASSSAQGADTQYF.

This chain joins TRBV18 and TRBJ1-1; TRBD1 matches at 11 bases. Germline CDR1 and CDR2: KGHSH and LQKENI. The trim removed 5 bases at V and 3 bases at J, leaving 11 bases unmatched. The CDR3 loop spans 17 amino acids. CDR3 protein: CASSRDRGSGTYTEAFF. CDR3 sequence (DNA): TGTGCCAGCTCAAGGGACAGGGGGTCGGGAACGTACACTGAAGCTTTCTTT.

This rearrangement joins TRBV6-1 to TRBJ2-1; 11 nucleotides align to TRBD2. V was pared by 4 bases and J by 4 bases, with 6 bases of the junction left unmatched. Germline lookup yields CDR1 MNHNS and CDR2 SASEGT. This CDR3 is built from 16 residues. The CDR3 region is CASSGQLAGGYNEQFF. The DNA of the CDR3 is TGTGCCAGCAGTGGACAGCTAGCGGGAGGTTACAATGAGCAGTTCTTC.

CDR3 sequence reads: CASGLIVSPGNTIYF. The CDR3 region has the DNA TGTGCTAGTGGTTTAATCGTGAGCCCTGGAAACACCATATATTTT. The chain employs TRBV12-5 and TRBJ1-3; D gene uncertain. V was shortened by 3 bases and J by 2 bases, with 11 bases between the two germline ends. This CDR3 contains 15 residues. CDR1 is LGHNT and CDR2 is FRNRAP in the germline V gene.

This clone has just a few counts. The chain is built from TRBV7-6 and TRBJ2-7; D might be TRBD2 (5 bases). This CDR3 contains 13 residues. V was cut by 4 bases and J by 4 bases, with 11 bases left in between. Germline lookup yields CDR1 SGHVS and CDR2 FNYEAQ. The CDR3 DNA is TGTGCCAGCAGCTCTAGCCCTGGGTACGAGCAGTACTTC. Translating it yields CASSSSPGYEQYF.

This chain connects TRBV2 to TRBJ2-5; 13 nucleotides line up with TRBD2. V gave up 5 bases and J gave up 5 bases; unmatched junction bases: 5. This CDR3 has 15 amino acids. Germline V CDR1 and CDR2: SNHLY, FYNNEI. In nucleotides, the CDR3 is TGTGCCAGCAGTCTTACTAGCGGGAGGGCCGAGACCCAGTACTTC. Its translation is CASSLTSGRAETQYF.

The rearrangement links TRBV14 to TRBJ2-1; TRBD2 agrees at 15 bases. V lost 2 bases, J lost 8 bases, and 7 bases stayed unmatched. The CDR3 is 17 amino acids. The germline V gene has CDR1 SGHDN and CDR2 FVKESK. CDR3 bases: TGTGCCAGCAGCCAACCGGGACTAGCGGGAGGTCGGTATGAGCAGTTCTTC. This codes for CASSQPGLAGGRYEQFF.

The V and J genes are TRBV5-5 and TRBJ2-5; no definite D call. This CDR3 has 12 amino acids. The V and J ends lost 5 bases and 5 bases respectively, with 10 bases between them. The germline gives CDR1 SGHKS, CDR2 YYEKEE (reference sequence). In DNA, the CDR3 is TGTGCCAGCAGTCAGACTTGGGAGACCCAGTACTTC. Its protein is CASSQTWETQYF.

This chain joins TRBV28 and TRBJ1-2, with no clear D. V lost 5 bases and J 4 bases, leaving 20 bases between the germline ends. The CDR3 loop spans 16 amino acids. Germline assignment: CDR1 MDHEN and CDR2 SYDVKM. In nucleotides, the CDR3 is TGTGCCAGCAGTCCATATCCAGGCGCCCTCCTCTATGGCTACACCTTC. Translation: CASSPYPGALLYGYTF.

This chain links TRBV19 with TRBJ1-1, with TRBD1 matching over 7 bases. J gave up 3 bases and V 7 bases, and 5 bases lay outside the gene matches. Germline V gene data show CDR1 as LNHDA and CDR2 as SQIVND (reference sequence). The CDR3 has 13 amino acids. The DNA for the CDR3 is TGTGCCAGTAACCGGGACAGTTACACTGAAGCTTTCTTT. Translation gives CASNRDSYTEAFF.

This clone was recorded once. V is TRBV12-3 or TRBV12-4 and J is TRBJ2-3, with a weak D call TRBD2 (6 bases). V was shortened by 8 bases and J by 10 bases, with 16 bases between the two germline ends. This CDR3 has 12 amino acids. The CDR3 protein is CASGRISAPQYF. The CDR3 DNA follows: TGTGCCAGCGGGAGGATATCCGCGCCGCAGTATTTT.

The chain employs TRBV7-6 and TRBJ2-5; D perhaps matches TRBD1 (5 bases). Germline V gives CDR1 SGHVS, CDR2 FNYEAQ. V dropped 2 bases and J dropped 1 base, with 8 bases sitting between them. The length of the CDR3 is 14 residues. The CDR3 loop is CASSLYRLQETQYF. CDR3 in DNA: TGTGCCAGCAGCTTATACAGGCTCCAAGAGACCCAGTACTTC.